This T cell receptor beta chain was captured by sequencing in a study of T cells after yellow fever vaccination. Findings and caveats of the study: The study found a weaker secondary response that peaked faster, day 5 versus 15. A limited proportion of clonotypes was detected within both the CD4 and CD8 compartments. Contamination of FACS-sorted repertoires by abundant clonotypes from the bulk population could occur.

5'RACE template switching generated TCR cDNA, adding a universal primer site and UMIs. One entry per CDR3 protein, called by TCRdb with MiXCR from the 5' RACE reads. Of about 320,000 distinct CDR3 sequences detected, approximately 4% appear once; the ten largest clones hold just under 20%. The V and J ends lost 9 bases and 5 bases, in that order; junction bases with no gene match: 11. The CDR3 has 15 amino acids. Germline loops: CDR1 SGHTA, CDR2 FQGNSA. This clonotype was observed a handful of times. What it binds is not known. The source is a man between 18 and 29 years old who received the YFV17D yellow fever vaccine. This chain connects TRBV7-2 to TRBJ2-1; 9 bases match TRBD2. Sequences were derived from PBMCs, sampled 15 days after the yellow fever booster vaccination. The chain's CDR3 is CASSVRAGGHNEQFF. The CDR3 region has the DNA TGTGCCAGTAGCGTTAGAGCGGGGGGCCACAATGAGCAGTTCTTC.